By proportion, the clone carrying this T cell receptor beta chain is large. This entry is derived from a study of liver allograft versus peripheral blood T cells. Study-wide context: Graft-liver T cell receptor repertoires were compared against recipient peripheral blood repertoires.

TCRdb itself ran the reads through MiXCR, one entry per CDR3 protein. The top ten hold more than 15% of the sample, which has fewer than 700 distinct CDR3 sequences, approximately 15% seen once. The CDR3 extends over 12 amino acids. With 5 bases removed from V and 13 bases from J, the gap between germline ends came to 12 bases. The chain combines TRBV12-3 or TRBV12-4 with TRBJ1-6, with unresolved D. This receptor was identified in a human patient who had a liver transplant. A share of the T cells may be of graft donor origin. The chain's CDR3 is CASSQAPAPLHF. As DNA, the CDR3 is TGTGCCAGCAGTCAGGCTCCCGCTCCCCTCCACTTT.